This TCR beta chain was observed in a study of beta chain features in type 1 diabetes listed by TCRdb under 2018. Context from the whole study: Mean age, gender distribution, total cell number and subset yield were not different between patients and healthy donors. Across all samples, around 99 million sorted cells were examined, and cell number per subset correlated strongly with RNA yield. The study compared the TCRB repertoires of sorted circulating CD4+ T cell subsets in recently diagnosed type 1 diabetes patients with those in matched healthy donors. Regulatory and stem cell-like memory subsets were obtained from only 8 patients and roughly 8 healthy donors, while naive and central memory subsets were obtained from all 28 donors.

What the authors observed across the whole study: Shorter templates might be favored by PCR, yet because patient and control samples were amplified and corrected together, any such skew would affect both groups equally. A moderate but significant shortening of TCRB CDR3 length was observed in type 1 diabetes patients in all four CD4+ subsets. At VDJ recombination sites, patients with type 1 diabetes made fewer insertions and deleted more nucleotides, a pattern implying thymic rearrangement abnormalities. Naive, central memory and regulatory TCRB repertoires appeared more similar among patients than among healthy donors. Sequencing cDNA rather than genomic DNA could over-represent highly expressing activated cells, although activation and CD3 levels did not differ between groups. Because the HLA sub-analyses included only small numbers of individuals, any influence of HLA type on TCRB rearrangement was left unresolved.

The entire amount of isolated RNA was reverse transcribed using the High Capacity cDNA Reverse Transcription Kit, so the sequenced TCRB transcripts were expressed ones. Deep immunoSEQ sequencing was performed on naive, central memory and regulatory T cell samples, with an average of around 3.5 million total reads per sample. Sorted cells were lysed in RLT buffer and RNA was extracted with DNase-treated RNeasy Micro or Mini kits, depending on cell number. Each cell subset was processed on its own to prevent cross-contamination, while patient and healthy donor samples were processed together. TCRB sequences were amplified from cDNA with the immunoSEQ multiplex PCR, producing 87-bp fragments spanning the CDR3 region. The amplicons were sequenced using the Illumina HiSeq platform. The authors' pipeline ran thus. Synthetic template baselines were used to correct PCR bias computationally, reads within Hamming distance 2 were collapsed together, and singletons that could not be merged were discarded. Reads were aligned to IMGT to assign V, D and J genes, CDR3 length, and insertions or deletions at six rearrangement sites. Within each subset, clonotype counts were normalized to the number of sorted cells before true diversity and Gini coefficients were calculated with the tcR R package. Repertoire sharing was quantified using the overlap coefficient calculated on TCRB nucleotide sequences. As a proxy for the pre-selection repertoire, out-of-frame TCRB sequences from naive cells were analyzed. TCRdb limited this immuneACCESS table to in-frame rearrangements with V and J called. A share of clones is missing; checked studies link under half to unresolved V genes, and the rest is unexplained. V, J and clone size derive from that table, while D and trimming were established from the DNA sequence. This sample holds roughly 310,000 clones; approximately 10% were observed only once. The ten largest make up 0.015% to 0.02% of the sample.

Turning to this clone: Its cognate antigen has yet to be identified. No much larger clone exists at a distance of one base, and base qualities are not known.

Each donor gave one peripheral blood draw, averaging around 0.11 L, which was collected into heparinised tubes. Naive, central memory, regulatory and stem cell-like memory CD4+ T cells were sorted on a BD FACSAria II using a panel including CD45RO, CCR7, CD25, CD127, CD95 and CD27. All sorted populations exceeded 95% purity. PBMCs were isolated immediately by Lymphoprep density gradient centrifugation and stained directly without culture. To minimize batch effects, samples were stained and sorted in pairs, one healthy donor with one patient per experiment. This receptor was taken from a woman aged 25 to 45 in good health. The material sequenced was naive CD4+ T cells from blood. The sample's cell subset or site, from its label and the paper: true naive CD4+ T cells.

The CDR3 here reads CASSDRQKAYEQYF. The nucleotides are TGTGCCAGCAGTGACAGACAGAAAGCGTACGAGCAGTACTTC. The chain links TRBV2 with TRBJ2-7; the best D guess is TRBD1, with 5 bases matching. The CDR3 spans 14 residues, from the cysteine through the phenylalanine. Solely the CDR3 DNA is kept, with 42 bases framed from the first base. V is cut by 3 bases and J by 4 bases, and the space between the germline ends is 13 bases. CDR1 and CDR2 are read off the germline V gene as SNHLY and FYNNEI.